These 12 T cell receptor beta chains were sequenced from one sample in a study of blood T cell repertoires in COVID-19. Produced via immunoSEQ multiplex PCR; TCRdb's table is partial and in-frame only. This sample has roughly 70,000 clones, with nearly 90% found just once. Material: peripheral blood. These receptors were collected from a man older than 75 with acute or convalescent COVID-19.

V is TRBV6-5 and J is TRBJ1-2; D not certain. Between the trimmed V and J ends, which lost 7 bases and 4 bases, there was a span of 16 bases. The CDR3 is made up of 14 amino acids. Germline CDR1 is MNHEY and CDR2 is SVGAGI. Written as DNA, the CDR3 is TGTGCCAGCACCCAAAGCGGCAGCTTCTATGGCTACACCTTC. This sequence encodes CASTQSGSFYGYTF.

The chain couples TRBV24-1 to TRBJ1-1, with D perhaps matching TRBD1 (5 bases). The germline V gene has CDR1 KGHDR and CDR2 SFDVKD. Trimming shortened V by 7 bases and J by 5 bases, and 7 bases separated the two germline ends. The CDR3 is 11 residues long. Here the CDR3 reads CATREGTEAFF. The CDR3 DNA reads TGTGCCACCAGGGAGGGGACTGAAGCTTTCTTT.

J is TRBJ2-7 and V is TRBV3-1 (or the pseudogene TRBV3-2); D may be TRBD2 (6 bases). Germline assignment: CDR1 LGHDT and CDR2 YNNKEL (reference sequence). Trimming took 2 bases from V and 5 from J, leaving 19 bases between them. The CDR3 extends over 16 amino acids. In DNA, the CDR3 is TGTGCCAGCAGCCAATTACCCCCCGGGAGAGGCAACGAGCAGTACTTC. Translating it yields CASSQLPPGRGNEQYF.

V and J are TRBV24-1 and TRBJ1-5; 10 bases line up with TRBD1. The CDR3 is 15 residues long. The germline CDR1 and CDR2 sequences are KGHDR and SFDVKD. V was clipped by 4 bases and J by 5 bases; unmatched bases: 4. In DNA form, the CDR3 reads TGTGCCACCAGTGAGTCGGACAGGGGGGATCAGCCCCAGCATTTT. Amino acid sequence: CATSESDRGDQPQHF.

The chain carries TRBV27 and TRBJ2-1; TRBD1 is a possible D gene (5 bases). The V gene's germline CDR1 is MNHEY and CDR2 SMNVEV (reference sequence). The CDR3 has 16 residues. Trimming took off 2 bases at V and 0 bases at J, with 11 bases between the two ends. The CDR3 bases are TGTGCCAGCAGTTTAGACAGTATCAGCTCCTACAATGAGCAGTTCTTC. Amino acid sequence: CASSLDSISSYNEQFF.

This chain connects TRBV27 to TRBJ1-6, with 7 positions matching TRBD1. The V and J ends lost 4 bases and 9 bases, in that order; junction bases with no gene match: 9. The CDR3 consists of 15 residues. Germline V gene lookup returns CDR1 MNHEY and CDR2 SMNVEV (reference sequence). The CDR3 protein is CASSSLTGVGSPLHF. The CDR3 DNA reads as TGTGCCAGCAGTTCACTTACAGGGGTCGGTTCACCCCTCCACTTT.

The V call is TRBV5-6, the J call TRBJ2-7; 9 bases agree with TRBD2. The CDR3 consists of 17 residues. CDR1 is SGHDT and CDR2 is YYEEEE in the germline V gene. The junction had 12 bases not matched to a gene; V was cut back by 0 bases and J by 5 bases. CDR3 DNA sequence: TGTGCCAGCAGCTTGGGCTCGGCGGGAGGGTGGAAGCACGAGCAGTACTTC. It encodes CASSLGSAGGWKHEQYF.

This sequence joins TRBV5-1 and TRBJ1-5; 7 bases fit TRBD1. The CDR3 covers 15 residues. V shed 0 bases and J 5 bases; nucleotides not matched to a gene: 5. Germline values: CDR1 SGHRS, CDR2 YFSETQ. The CDR3 here is CASSLEGTVDQPQHF. The CDR3 DNA reads TGCGCCAGCAGCTTGGAAGGGACAGTAGATCAGCCCCAGCATTTT.

V gene TRBV3-1 (or the pseudogene TRBV3-2) combines with J gene TRBJ1-1; D unclear. Germline V gene sequence: CDR1 LGHDT, CDR2 YNNKEL (reference sequence). CDR3 length: 14 amino acids. Trimming took off 0 bases at V and 0 bases at J, with 5 bases between the two ends. The CDR3 sequence is CASSQEGMNTEAFF. CDR3 nucleotide sequence: TGTGCCAGCAGCCAAGAGGGCATGAACACTGAAGCTTTCTTT.

This clone is a singleton in its sample. The rearrangement links TRBV12-3 or TRBV12-4 to TRBJ1-1; 8 bases agree with TRBD1. J was trimmed by 6 bases and V by 6 bases; bases with no gene match: 6. The CDR3 runs 13 residues. DNA of the CDR3: TGTGCCAGCAGCCGGGGACAGGTGGCTGAAGCTTTCTTT. It yields the protein CASSRGQVAEAFF.

The chain couples TRBV3-1 (or the pseudogene TRBV3-2) to TRBJ2-6; D gene unclear. V was cut by 0 bases and J by 4 bases, with 10 bases left in between. The CDR3 extends over 16 amino acids. Germline loops: CDR1 LGHDT, CDR2 YNNKEL (reference sequence). The CDR3 DNA sequence: TGTGCCAGCAGCCAAGATCCGGTGTCGGGGGCCAACGTCCTGACTTTC. Its translation is CASSQDPVSGANVLTF.

The rearrangement links TRBV6-5 to TRBJ2-2; 7 nucleotides line up with TRBD1. V was pared by 6 bases and J by 4 bases, with 8 bases of the junction left unmatched. The CDR3 extends over 15 amino acids. Germline V gene sequence: CDR1 MNHEY, CDR2 SVGAGI. The DNA of the CDR3 is TGTGCCAGCAGGACAGGGATGTTGGTCACCGGGGAGCTGTTTTTT. Translated: CASRTGMLVTGELFF.